These 10 T cell receptor beta chains were all obtained from the same sample, sequenced in a study of T cells in Graves' hyperthyroidism and ophthalmopathy. Using RNA transcripts as the source, TCR beta CDR3 regions were amplified. First-round RT-PCR with HTBI primers amplified the TCR CDR3 region. TCRdb called the multiplex PCR reads again in MiXCR, with one record for every CDR3 protein. This sample yields more than 500,000 distinct CDR3 sequences, of which around 15% are seen a single time; around 28% belongs to the top ten. Sequenced input: blood. Every receptor here comes from a young woman with Graves' ophthalmopathy.

The V and J genes are TRBV28 and TRBJ1-5; D gene uncertain. Germline-derived CDR1 and CDR2 are MDHEN and SYDVKM. Trimming removed 4 bases at V and 4 bases at J, with 11 bases between. CDR3 size: 14 residues. CDR3 sequence reads: CASSSYWGNQPQHF. CDR3 nucleotides: TGTGCCAGCAGTTCTTATTGGGGTAATCAGCCCCAGCATTTT.

This clonotype turned up a few times. This sequence joins TRBV5-4 and TRBJ2-1; TRBD2 agrees at 11 bases. CDR1 is SGHNT, CDR2 YYREEE, per germline (reference sequence). V shed 0 bases and J 3 bases; nucleotides not matched to a gene: 8. The CDR3 extends over 18 amino acids. CDR3 region: CASSLEVAGGVFYNEQFF. CDR3 nucleotides: TGTGCCAGCAGCTTGGAGGTAGCGGGAGGGGTTTTCTACAATGAGCAGTTCTTC.

This clonotype was seen repeatedly, ten times or more. The genes are TRBV28 and TRBJ2-7, with 9 nucleotides matching TRBD2. The V gene's germline CDR1 is MDHEN and CDR2 SYDVKM. Germline trimming cut 6 bases from V and 3 bases from J; bases unmatched to any gene: 6. This CDR3 has 14 amino acids. CDR3 DNA sequence: TGTGCCAGCAGGTCTAGCGGGAACCGCTACGAGCAGTACTTC. Encoded protein: CASRSSGNRYEQYF.

The chain combines TRBV7-9 with TRBJ2-1, with D maybe TRBD2 (6 bases). Germline CDR1 and CDR2: SEHNR and FQNEAQ (reference sequence). The CDR3 consists of 13 residues. The germline V and J ends were trimmed by 2 bases and 6 bases, with 8 bases remaining between them. The CDR3 reads CASSLPSANEQFF. DNA of the CDR3: TGTGCCAGCAGCTTACCTAGCGCCAATGAGCAGTTCTTC.

This chain joins TRBV29-1 and TRBJ2-7, with D unclear. The CDR3 sequence is 14 residues long. Germline V gives CDR1 SQVTM, CDR2 ANQGSEA. Trimming stripped 2 bases from V and 0 bases from J, with 11 bases between. CDR3 protein: CSVEPRWGSYEQYF. The CDR3 nucleotides read TGCAGCGTTGAACCTCGGTGGGGCTCCTACGAGCAGTACTTC.

The J gene is TRBJ2-7, the V gene TRBV2; D is possibly TRBD2 (6 bases). The CDR3 covers 14 residues. The germline CDR1 and CDR2 sequences are SNHLY and FYNNEI. The V and J ends lost 6 bases and 7 bases respectively, with 19 bases between them. CDR3 sequence reads: CASSPRVPAGEQYF. In DNA, the CDR3 is TGTGCCAGCAGCCCGCGGGTCCCCGCGGGGGAGCAGTACTTC.

In its sample, this clonotype was seen many times. The gene calls are TRBV27 and TRBJ1-2; D gene unclear. This CDR3 contains 15 residues. V lost 5 bases and J lost 5, with 18 bases in between. Germline CDR1 is MNHEY and CDR2 is SMNVEV (reference sequence). CDR3 loop: CASSRSSGWRYGYTF. The CDR3 DNA is TGTGCCAGCAGTAGGTCGTCAGGCTGGAGATATGGCTACACCTTC.

The chain uses TRBV4-1 and TRBJ2-1, with D hard to call. Germline V gives CDR1 MGHRA, CDR2 YSYEKL. This CDR3 comprises 17 residues. V dropped 3 bases and J dropped 0 bases, with 15 bases sitting between them. The CDR3 nucleotides read TGCGCCAGCAGCCACTCGACCCTCCGGAGCTCCTACAATGAGCAGTTCTTC. This codes for CASSHSTLRSSYNEQFF.

In its sample, this clonotype was seen a few times. The V and J genes are TRBV6-2 or TRBV6-3 and TRBJ1-1; possible D gene TRBD1, 6 bases. The CDR3 is 15 amino acids. Germline assignment: CDR1 MNHEY and CDR2 SVGEGT. The V end was cut by 5 bases, the J end by 0 bases, with 13 bases between. CDR3 nucleotides: TGTGCCAGCAGTCACTTCGGACAGATGAACACTGAAGCTTTCTTT. It is translated as CASSHFGQMNTEAFF.

This clonotype was seen at least ten times. This chain joins TRBV5-1 and TRBJ2-1, with TRBD2 matching 13 bases. CDR3 length equals 19 residues. Germline CDR1 and CDR2: SGHRS and YFSETQ. V shed 2 bases, J shed 0 bases, and the junction held 8 bases outside the gene matches. The CDR3 spells CASSFLGLAGSSSYNEQFF. The CDR3 coding sequence is TGCGCCAGCAGCTTCCTGGGACTAGCGGGATCGAGCTCCTACAATGAGCAGTTCTTC.